This T cell receptor beta chain was retrieved from a study of cytomegalovirus exposure and HLA in healthy donors (dated 2017 in TCRdb). For the study in its entirety: In an earlier analysis of 587 of the donors, 276 Gb of sequence data and 90 million to 120 million unique TCR beta sequences from about 180 million T cells were reported. About 330 gigabases of sequencing data and 70 million to 95 million unique TCR sequences made up an early release that covered several hundred HLA-typed donors. The genetic ancestry cluster associated with self-reported Caucasian donors included roughly four fifths of the roughly 400 genotyped donors. The aim of the study was to test whether cataloging public T cell receptors could identify signatures of past pathogen exposure. The study profiled the T cell repertoires of some 610 subjects by immunosequencing and related them to cytomegalovirus serostatus. Besides the first cohort of 666 subjects, a separate validation cohort made up of over a hundred different subjects was used. The study combined high-throughput TCR immunosequencing, statistical association of individual TCRs with disease status, and machine learning to predict cytomegalovirus infection status. To study patterns of TCR occurrence, a later analysis re-analyzed previously published TCR beta repertoires from 600 to 750 donors and added high-resolution HLA genotyping. Rather than drawing on any new phenotypic data, the later analysis identified candidate immune exposures from TCR beta sequences and the way those sequences occurred across donors. In an earlier analysis of a few hundred of the donors, high-throughput TCR beta sequencing was used to judge whether each TCR beta V gene segment behaved as functional or pseudogenic. Donor age, sex, ethnicity and CMV serostatus were collected together with the repertoire data. Genome-wide SNP genotypes for about three fifths of the roughly 670 donors were used in a later genetic analysis, which treated that subset as a discovery cohort. All discovery cohort repertoires had been generated using a single sequencing platform. HLA typing included class I and class II loci at four-digit resolution. The number of typed donors differed by locus: about 620-640 for A, B, C, DRB1 and DQB1; about 520 for DQA1; over 600 for DPA1; and roughly 470 for DPB1. Five DR-DQ haplotypes were handled as single units for association and clustering because linkage in the cohort was strong. Across approximately 420 genotyped donors of the cohort, an average of about 200,000 unique TCR beta nucleotide sequences per donor were sequenced, and approximately 19% of those sequences were non-productive.

In total, more than 500 healthy bone marrow donors made up the cohort. At the time of sampling, all cohort members were nominally healthy, though unrecorded immune exposures were likely present. The donor was CMV seronegative and belonged to the group of 320 or so seronegative cohort members. A peripheral blood sample was collected from each donor, and TCR beta sequencing was performed on peripheral blood mononuclear cells. The Qiagen DNeasy Blood Extraction Kit was used to extract genomic DNA from the blood cell samples. Its CDR3 holds 15 amino acids, cysteine through phenylalanine. Only the CDR3 DNA stays, 45 bases, in frame from base 1. The germline V gene yields MGHRA for CDR1 and YSYEKL for CDR2. To prepare the library, the immunoSEQ multiplex PCR assay was applied. For the multiplex PCR, a mixture combining 60 forward primers for TCR Vbeta segments and 13 reverse primers for TCR Jbeta segments was used. A multiplex PCR assay on genomic DNA amplified the CDR3 region of rearranged TCR beta genes. Amplified TCR beta libraries were sequenced as 87-base-pair reads on the Illumina HiSeq System. As for the authors' bioinformatics: A later analysis tallied 80 million to 95 million unique TCR beta chains across the 666 repertoires, and roughly 11 million of those chains were shared by two or more donors. Raw reads were error-corrected and collapsed into unique sequences by a nearest-neighbor algorithm in which closely related sequences were merged to remove PCR and sequencing errors. To assign V, D and J gene segments, CDR3 sequences were aligned to IMGT reference sequences. For a sequence to be retained, at least a six-nucleotide match to both a V gene segment and a J gene segment was required. Rearrangements were called productive when the CDR3 lacked stop codons and stayed in frame with V and J; all others were non-productive. Following IMGT convention, CDR3 was defined as the stretch from the second conserved V-encoded cysteine to the conserved J-encoded phenylalanine. The earlier analysis of 587 of the donors excluded sequences that lacked an unambiguous match to a single V gene segment. In an earlier analysis of approximately 550 of the donors, V segments were called functional above 56.7% productive rearrangements and were called segregating when the between-donor standard deviation exceeded 5%. A statistical classification framework was built to diagnose cytomegalovirus status from the catalog of TCR beta chain sequences. In a later analysis, V and J genes were assigned by comparing TCR nucleotide sequences against IMGT/GENE-DB human TR gene sequences. A later analysis assigned CDR3 sequences and most-parsimonious VDJ recombination scenarios with the TCRdist pipeline. In a later analysis, each TCR beta chain was defined by its CDR3 amino acid sequence together with its V-gene family, and reads lacking a unique V-gene family were excluded. To address suspected cross-contamination and a sequencing artifact, a later analysis removed over 500 highly shared, low-generation-probability nucleotide sequences. In a later analysis, a clonal expansion index for each public chain was calculated from normalized within-repertoire ranks of inferred template counts. A later analysis computed generation probabilities with a VDJ recombination model fitted to out-of-frame rearrangements, and checked the results against IGoR. In a later analysis, hypergeometric tests were used to score TCR-TCR, TCR-HLA and TCR-CMV co-occurrence, with a repertoire-size bias correction applied to TCR pairs. A later analysis estimated false discovery rates by permuting HLA or CMV assignments 20 times. A later analysis grouped co-occurring TCRs with DBSCAN, adding TCRdist sequence similarity when clustering within HLA-allele-positive subsets. Repertoires with fewer than 30,000 or more than 120,000 public chains, plus five repertoires with anomalous nucleotide sharing, were excluded from co-occurrence clustering. TCRdb took over this immuneACCESS table, retaining in-frame rearrangements with V and J assigned. Such tables are incomplete; in checked studies, under half of the missing clones stem from an unresolved V gene, and the remainder is unexplained. That table supplies the V and J calls and clone size; D and trimming were determined from the DNA. The sample profile shows over 150,000 clones; 80% of them were found once. Around 2.3% of the sample is in the top ten clones.

As concerns this clone: Its antigen is still unknown. The input lacks base qualities; no much larger clone sits a single base away.

The study at large found these results: A group of highly shared sequence variants was considered likely to be a technical artifact of the sequencing pipeline. Because the 87-base-pair reads could not distinguish some IMGT-functional V segments, including TRBV6-2 and TRBV6-3, those segments were excluded. In vitro tests confirmed that three of the cytomegalovirus-associated TCR beta chains recognize cytomegalovirus antigens. The classifier was reported to diagnose cytomegalovirus status with high specificity and sensitivity in both the original cohort and the validation cohort. In an earlier analysis of some 540 of the donors, most TCR beta V segments appeared in productive rearrangements about 87% or about 30% of the time, broadly matching IMGT annotations. According to a later analysis, TCR association rates differed among HLA loci, with DRB1 alleles showing the most associated TCRs and HLA-C alleles showing the fewest. According to a later genetic analysis, donors in an Asian-associated ancestry cluster had fewer N-insertions in productive TCRs than the roughly 700-donor mean. A later analysis reported that several top co-occurrence clusters appeared linked to parvovirus B19, influenza, CMV and Epstein-Barr virus. At a false discovery rate of 0.05, a later analysis linked about 17,000 TCR beta sequences to specific HLA alleles. According to the authors, the approach could potentially be generalized to other disease states and immunological phenotypes. Immune exposure information for the cohort was limited to CMV serostatus. The earlier analysis of about 600 of the donors excluded some 16 rarely observed V segments, including chromosome 9 orphons, because counts were too low. Because HLA typing was unavailable for some donors at each locus, only the typed subset was used in association tests. In the study, about 150 TCR beta chains were listed as associated with cytomegalovirus. When HLA alleles, especially DR and DQ, strongly co-occurred, TCR associations were difficult to assign to individual alleles. A later genetic analysis associated a missense DCLRE1C variant with V-gene and J-gene trimming of TCR beta chains, and an independent cohort replicated the association. Most CMV-associated TCR beta chains appeared to be HLA-restricted in a later analysis, and the HLA associations seemed to be driven largely by CMV exposure. Only TCR beta chains were sequenced in this cohort, and the absence of alpha or paired-chain data limited detectable features. The presence/absence analyses assumed that sequencing depth was roughly uniform across donors, and that assumption may not be true. A further reported finding was that TCR beta sequences accurately predicted the HLA-A and HLA-B alleles for most subjects in the first cohort. Across donors, most TCR sequences were observed very rarely, whereas some public TCRs were present in many individuals. In a later analysis, HLA-associated TCR beta chains showed more clonal expansion and lower generation probabilities than non-associated chains that were equally common. Correlated functional status among segregating V segments might be attributable to linkage disequilibrium, but an unknown experimental factor could not be ruled out.

The source is a male donor in good health and CMV-seronegative. The sample was PBMCs. The sequence joins TRBV4-1 to TRBJ2-5; 6 matching bases give a weak D call of TRBD1. Near its end, the DNA agrees better with TRBJ2-7, so the J call may be wrong. The CDR3 loop reads CASSQAAGDPYEQYF. The sequence in DNA is TGCGCCAGCAGCCAAGCGGCAGGGGATCCCTACGAGCAGTACTTC.